The 25 T cell receptor beta chains below were found in one sample sequenced in a study of siplizumab effects on memory and regulatory T cells. Some clones are missing from TCRdb's copy, which holds only in-frame ones; the method was immunoSEQ multiplex PCR. This table has about 100,000 clones, 94% appearing once. The sequencing input was Tregs sorted from blood. Receptor source: a human donor in good health.

The chain recombines TRBV5-4 with TRBJ1-2, with unresolved D. V was shortened by 0 bases and J by 8 bases, with 14 bases between the two germline ends. Germline V gives CDR1 SGHNT, CDR2 YYREEE (reference sequence). This CDR3 is 14 amino acids long. The CDR3 region is CASSLGSTISGYTF. The CDR3 nucleotides are TGTGCCAGCAGCTTGGGTTCAACTATATCCGGCTACACCTTC.

This clone was counted a few times. J is TRBJ1-2 and V is TRBV7-9; D is unresolved. This CDR3 comprises 16 residues. V was cut by 5 bases and J by 4 bases, with 20 bases left in between. Germline-derived CDR1 and CDR2 are SEHNR and FQNEAQ (reference sequence). CDR3 sequence: CASSVTEREPFYGYTF. The CDR3 DNA reads TGTGCCAGCAGCGTTACAGAGAGGGAGCCCTTCTATGGCTACACCTTC.

The V call is TRBV6-5, the J call TRBJ1-3; 8 bases agree with TRBD1. CDR1 and CDR2 from the germline V gene are MNHEY and SVGAGI. CDR3 length: 15 residues. With V trimmed by 5 bases and J by 0 bases, 3 bases remained unmatched. CDR3 protein: CASSRDRPSGNTIYF. In nucleotides, the CDR3 is TGTGCCAGCAGTCGGGACAGGCCCTCTGGAAACACCATATATTTT.

V gene TRBV2 combines with J gene TRBJ2-2; D gene uncertain. CDR3 length: 14 amino acids. Germline V CDR1 and CDR2: SNHLY, FYNNEI. Trimming cost V 0 bases and J 4 bases, with 6 bases left between them. The CDR3 nucleotides read TGTGCCAGCAGTGAAGCGTCCCTCACCGGGGAGCTGTTTTTT. Translating it yields CASSEASLTGELFF.

This chain joins TRBV4-1 and TRBJ2-5, with 11 nucleotides matching TRBD2. The V gene's germline CDR1 is MGHRA and CDR2 YSYEKL. This CDR3 comprises 16 residues. The ends lost 4 bases at V and 4 bases at J; junction bases unmatched: 8. DNA for the CDR3: TGCGCCAGCAGCCCTCTACTAGCGGGAGTGAGAGAGACCCAGTACTTC. Its translation is CASSPLLAGVRETQYF.

CDR3 bases: TGCGCCAGCAGCCAGGATAGAGGAGCGAACACTGAAGCTTTCTTT. It translates to CASSQDRGANTEAFF. The chain combines TRBV4-1 with TRBJ1-1, with D uncertain. The V and J ends lost 3 bases and 1 base respectively, with 12 bases between them. CDR1 and CDR2 from the germline V gene are MGHRA and YSYEKL. This CDR3 has 15 residues.

This chain connects TRBV15 to TRBJ2-2, with a tentative D call TRBD1 (5 bases). The germline V and J ends were trimmed by 6 bases and 2 bases, with 13 bases remaining between them. Germline CDR1 LNHNV, CDR2 YYDKDF (reference sequence). The CDR3 runs to 15 residues. The CDR3: CATRPDSVNTGELFF. Written as DNA, the CDR3 is TGTGCCACCAGACCCGACAGCGTCAACACCGGGGAGCTGTTTTTT.

V and J are TRBV7-2 and TRBJ2-3; no definite D call. Trimming left V 0 bases short and J 5 bases short, with 6 bases between. This CDR3 has 13 amino acids. Germline V lookup: CDR1 SGHTA, CDR2 FQGNSA. The CDR3 nucleotides read TGTGCCAGCAGCTTAGCGGGTGGAGATACGCAGTATTTT. It specifies CASSLAGGDTQYF.

The rearrangement joins TRBV9 to TRBJ2-3; 11 bases line up with TRBD2. The CDR3 totals 15 residues. Germline V gives CDR1 SGDLS, CDR2 YYNGEE. Trimming took 0 bases from V and 6 from J; bases not matched to a gene: 3. The CDR3 nucleotides are TGTGCCAGCAGCGTAGCATCTAGCGGGAGGGATACGCAGTATTTT. Protein sequence: CASSVASSGRDTQYF.

This clone was seen a single time. This chain joins TRBV28 and TRBJ2-3, with TRBD2 matching 13 bases. The germline gives CDR1 MDHEN, CDR2 SYDVKM. The junction had 12 bases not matched to a gene; V was cut back by 5 bases and J by 7 bases. The CDR3 sequence is 17 residues long. The CDR3 DNA is TGTGCCAGCAGTGGGCGGCGGACTAGCGGGAGTCATTATACGCAGTATTTT. Its translation: CASSGRRTSGSHYTQYF.

The chain links TRBV5-1 to TRBJ2-3, with D possibly being TRBD2 (5 bases). The CDR3 runs to 14 residues. V lost 1 base to trimming and J lost 2 bases, with 8 bases between them. CDR1 is SGHRS, CDR2 YFSETQ, per germline. Written as DNA, the CDR3 is TGCGCCAGCAGCTTGTGGCGGGCCACAGATACGCAGTATTTT. It is translated as CASSLWRATDTQYF.

The V call is TRBV28, the J call TRBJ1-6, with 7 nucleotides matching TRBD1. The length of the CDR3 is 15 residues. Germline values: CDR1 MDHEN, CDR2 SYDVKM. The trim removed 5 bases at V and 15 bases at J, leaving 16 bases unmatched. CDR3 sequence: CASSATTYPDRLLHF. CDR3 nucleotide sequence: TGTGCCAGCAGTGCAACCACATATCCGGACAGGCTCCTCCACTTT.

This clone was found once. The V gene is TRBV5-6, the J gene TRBJ2-7; 7 bases align to TRBD1. Germline V gene data show CDR1 as SGHDT and CDR2 as YYEEEE. The ends lost 6 bases at V and 1 base at J; junction bases unmatched: 13. The CDR3 spans 16 residues. The CDR3 DNA reads TGTGCCAGCACTCGACAGGGCACTCTTACGTCCTACGAGCAGTACTTC. Translated: CASTRQGTLTSYEQYF.

This rearrangement joins TRBV7-9 to TRBJ1-4; no clear D gene. Trimming removed 4 bases from V and 7 bases from J, with 16 bases in between. Per the germline V gene, CDR1 is SEHNR and CDR2 is FQNEAQ (reference sequence). This CDR3 has 15 residues. The chain's CDR3 is CASSYSGQAGEKLFF. The CDR3 nucleotides are TGTGCCAGCAGCTACAGCGGCCAAGCGGGTGAAAAACTGTTTTTT.

The chain carries TRBV14 and TRBJ2-5; D ambiguous. CDR3 size: 11 residues. With 6 bases removed from V and 5 bases from J, the gap between germline ends came to 7 bases. CDR1 and CDR2 (germline): SGHDN, FVKESK. The CDR3 coding sequence is TGTGCCAGCAGTCAACTGGAGACCCAGTACTTC. It encodes CASSQLETQYF. Together with reference TRBV14 and TRBJ2-5, the CDR3 gives the full variable domain: EAGVTQFPSHSVIEKGQTVTLRCDPISGHDNLYWYRRVMGKEIKFLLHFVKESKQDESGMPNNRFLAERTGGTYSTLKVQPAELEDSGVYFCASSQLETQYFGPGTRLLVL.

This sequence joins TRBV5-4 and TRBJ2-7; 7 nucleotides line up with TRBD1. The CDR3 loop spans 14 amino acids. Germline V gene lookup returns CDR1 SGHNT and CDR2 YYREEE (reference sequence). V dropped 4 bases and J dropped 2; count of bases not matched to a gene: 6. For the CDR3, the DNA is TGTGCCAGCAGCCGCCCCGGGACAGCCTACGAGCAGTACTTC. Translation: CASSRPGTAYEQYF.

This clone was seen only once. The genes are TRBV27 and TRBJ1-5, with D possibly matching TRBD1 (6 bases). Germline V gene lookup returns CDR1 MNHEY and CDR2 SMNVEV (reference sequence). Trimming shortened V by 6 bases and J by 4 bases, and 16 bases separated the two germline ends. There are 15 residues in the CDR3. The DNA of the CDR3 is TGTGCCAGCAGGCACCGACAGGCTCCGAATCAGCCCCAGCATTTT. Amino acid sequence: CASRHRQAPNQPQHF.

The rearrangement uses TRBV4-1 and TRBJ1-2; TRBD1 matches at 8 bases. The ends lost 2 bases at V and 5 bases at J; junction bases unmatched: 10. This CDR3 contains 16 residues. The germline gives CDR1 MGHRA, CDR2 YSYEKL. CDR3 DNA: TGCGCCAGCAGCCAAACCCGAGATTGGGACAGGTATGGCTACACCTTC. Protein: CASSQTRDWDRYGYTF.

This clone has a single count. CDR3 coding DNA: TGCAGCGTCCACGGGACAGGGGCAGGGTATGGCTACACCTTC. Its translation is CSVHGTGAGYGYTF. This rearrangement joins TRBV29-1 to TRBJ1-2, with 10 bases fitting TRBD1. The J segment lost 5 bases and the V segment lost 6 bases, leaving 9 bases of the junction unmatched. This CDR3 is 14 amino acids long. Per the germline V gene, CDR1 is SQVTM and CDR2 is ANQGSEA.

This rearrangement joins TRBV29-1 to TRBJ2-3; D unclear. V dropped 7 bases and J dropped 3 bases, with 8 bases sitting between them. The CDR3 runs 11 residues. Germline loops: CDR1 SQVTM, CDR2 ANQGSEA. CDR3 nucleotide sequence: TGCAGCGGTGTTCTTACAGATACGCAGTATTTT. Amino acids: CSGVLTDTQYF.

Remarks on this clone: At one of its ends the junction is not consistent with the germline gene, which may arise from a read error. This sequence joins TRBV28 and TRBJ2-5; 9 bases align to TRBD1. With the DNA end fitting TRBJ2-7 better, the J assignment may be wrong. The length of the CDR3 is 14 residues. In germline, CDR1 is MDHEN, CDR2 SYDVKM. The chain's CDR3 is CASTLQGAPYEQYF. As DNA, the CDR3 is TGTGCCAGCACTTTACAGGGGGCGCCGTACGAGCAGTACTTC.

The table lists this clone with a count of one. This chain links TRBV30 with TRBJ2-6, with D uncertain. The CDR3 totals 15 residues. Germline V gives CDR1 GTSNPN, CDR2 SVGIG (reference sequence). The V end lost 0 bases, the J end lost 0 bases, and 6 bases lay between the germline ends. The CDR3 DNA sequence: TGTGCCTGGAGTGTAAAAGTCTCTGGGGCCAACGTCCTGACTTTC. Amino acids: CAWSVKVSGANVLTF.

This clone was recorded a few times. The gene calls are TRBV20-1 and TRBJ2-7; D unresolved. This CDR3 is 11 amino acids long. V was pared by 8 bases and J by 1 base, with 9 bases between. Per germline, CDR1 DFQATT and CDR2 SNEGSKA (reference sequence). CDR3 nucleotide sequence: TGCAGTCCGGTTGAATCCTACGAGCAGTACTTC. It is translated as CSPVESYEQYF.

The rearrangement links TRBV5-1 to TRBJ1-1; D may be TRBD1 (5 bases). CDR3 size: 15 residues. Trimming removed 2 bases at V and 6 bases at J, with 17 bases between. Looked up from germline, CDR1 is SGHRS and CDR2 is YFSETQ. CDR3 residues: CASSFQPQGSSEAFF. CDR3 nucleotides: TGCGCCAGCAGCTTCCAACCTCAGGGTTCGTCTGAAGCTTTCTTT.

The chain joins TRBV19 to TRBJ2-3; the D gene could be TRBD1 or TRBD2 (5 bases each). The V gene lost 8 bases and the J gene lost 0 bases, with 18 bases spanning the gap. The CDR3 length is 16 residues. Germline values: CDR1 LNHDA, CDR2 SQIVND (reference sequence). The DNA of the CDR3 is TGTGCCAGTGGGGACCCAACCTCCATTAGCACAGATACGCAGTATTTT. Residues: CASGDPTSISTDTQYF.